This TCR beta chain was recorded in a study of regulatory T cells in long-lasting Graves disease. Through Arm-PCR of CDR3 regions and iRepertoire HTBI primers, TCR beta libraries were built. MiXCR, run by TCRdb on the multiplex PCR reads, gives a single entry per CDR3 protein. The data contain under 450,000 distinct CDR3 sequences, about a quarter of them seen just once; the ten biggest clones take up about a quarter. This clonotype was seen ten or more times. Indicated time point: persistent/refractory GD, antithyroid drugs over 5 years with positive TRAb. Isolated PBMC RNA provided the starting material for the TCR library. The clonotype originates from a female donor with Graves disease. Source: peripheral blood mononuclear cells (PBMCs), taken when the disease was refractory, from a patient treated with antithyroid drugs.

The CDR3 is CASTYLGGWGNEKLFF. CDR3 DNA: TGTGCCAGCACCTATTTAGGGGGATGGGGTAATGAAAAACTGTTTTTT. The V and J genes are TRBV28 and TRBJ1-4, with a weak D call TRBD1 (6 bases). The CDR3 sequence is 16 residues long. The germline CDR1 and CDR2 sequences are MDHEN and SYDVKM. The V end lost 7 bases, the J end lost 4 bases, and 19 bases lay between the germline ends.